The 26 T cell receptor beta chains reported below all come from one sample, sequenced in a study of T-cell memory formation after mild COVID-19. In TCRdb, the 5' RACE reads were re-called with MiXCR into one record per CDR3 protein. The profile shows about 410,000 distinct CDR3 sequences, 15% to 20% of them singletons. Input material: PBMCs or a T cell subset sorted from them (not recorded which). The source is a man aged 18 to 30 who had mild COVID-19 (a few samples of this study predate the infection). Cell type and time point are not known.

This clonotype was observed many times. The chain couples TRBV6-5 to TRBJ2-7; TRBD1 is a possible D gene (6 bases). Between the trimmed V and J ends, which lost 6 bases and 0 bases, there was a span of 12 bases. Germline lookup yields CDR1 MNHEY and CDR2 SVGAGI. The CDR3 runs to 14 residues. The CDR3 DNA reads as TGTGCCAGCAGACCCAGGGGTGGCTCCTACGAGCAGTACGTC. Protein product: CASRPRGGSYEQYV.

The rearrangement joins TRBV6-6 to TRBJ2-5; D perhaps matches TRBD2 (6 bases). Germline V gene lookup returns CDR1 MNHNY and CDR2 SVGAGI (reference sequence). Trimming removed 6 bases at V and 4 bases at J, with 15 bases between. This CDR3 region has 14 residues. The CDR3 spells CASRLAWGRETQYF. CDR3 nucleotides: TGTGCCAGCAGGCTAGCGTGGGGTAGAGAGACCCAGTACTTC.

This clonotype was seen more than once but under ten times. This chain connects TRBV18 to TRBJ2-2, with D unresolved. Trimming removed 3 bases at V and 6 bases at J, with 5 bases between. The CDR3 runs 12 residues. Per the germline V gene, CDR1 is KGHSH and CDR2 is LQKENI. CDR3 loop: CASSPVAGELFF. As DNA, the CDR3 is TGTGCCAGCTCACCGGTGGCCGGGGAGCTGTTTTTT. The full variable domain, in which reference TRBV18 and TRBJ2-2 provide the parts outside the CDR3, is NAGVMQNPRHLVRRRGQEARLRCSPMKGHSHVYWYRQLPEEGLKFMVYLQKENIIDESGMPKERFSAEFPKEGPSILRIQQVVRGDSAAYFCASSPVAGELFFGEGSRLTVL.

This clonotype has just a few counts. This chain joins TRBV20-1 and TRBJ2-6; 12 bases match TRBD1. Trimming removed 3 bases from V and 2 bases from J; junction bases left unmatched: 2. Per germline, CDR1 DFQATT and CDR2 SNEGSKA (reference sequence). This CDR3 spans 16 amino acids. For the CDR3, the DNA is TGCAGTGCTAGGGGGACAGGGGGCCCTGGGGCCAACGTCCTGACTTTC. Its protein is CSARGTGGPGANVLTF.

The genes are TRBV20-1 and TRBJ2-1; D unresolved. V dropped 6 bases and J dropped 2 bases, with 14 bases sitting between them. CDR3 length equals 14 residues. The germline V gene encodes CDR1 DFQATT and CDR2 SNEGSKA (reference sequence). In nucleotides, the CDR3 is TGCAGTGCCCCCAACCGGCAGGCCTACAATGAGCAGTTCTTC. It codes for CSAPNRQAYNEQFF.

Note on this clonotype: This may arise from a read error, as a much more abundant clone is one base away. The chain couples TRBV4-2 to TRBJ1-6; 10 bases are shared with TRBD1. The CDR3 contains 15 residues. Germline V lookup: CDR1 LGHNA, CDR2 YNFKEQ. The CDR3 DNA follows: TGTGCCAGAAGCCAAGTGACAGGGGGCAATTCACCCCTCCACTTT. Translating it yields CARSQVTGGNSPLHF.

There are a few counts of this clonotype. The J gene is TRBJ2-5, the V gene TRBV20-1, with D maybe TRBD2 (6 bases). The V gene lost 3 bases and the J gene lost 2 bases, with 10 bases spanning the gap. Per the germline V gene, CDR1 is DFQATT and CDR2 is SNEGSKA (reference sequence). The CDR3 runs 13 residues. CDR3 nucleotides: TGCAGTGCTAGGGCTAGCGATCAAGAGACCCAGTACTTC. As protein: CSARASDQETQYF.

The chain uses TRBV5-1 and TRBJ1-2; possible D gene TRBD1, 5 bases. V was trimmed by 3 bases and J by 6 bases, leaving 9 bases between them. Germline assignment: CDR1 SGHRS and CDR2 YFSETQ. The CDR3 runs to 12 residues. Here the CDR3 reads CASSSTAHGYTF. CDR3 DNA: TGCGCCAGCAGCTCGACAGCACATGGCTACACCTTC.

This chain joins TRBV7-9 and TRBJ1-2; possible D gene TRBD1, 5 bases. Germline V gene data show CDR1 as SEHNR and CDR2 as FQNEAQ (reference sequence). The CDR3 spans 13 residues. The V end lost 5 bases, the J end lost 12 bases, and 19 bases lay between the germline ends. In DNA form, the CDR3 reads TGTGCCAGCAGCCAGGGAGGCCCCATCGGCCACACCTTC. Translation: CASSQGGPIGHTF.

J is TRBJ2-7 and V is TRBV7-9; 8 bases are a match to TRBD2. Germline CDR1 reads SEHNR; CDR2 reads FQNEAQ (reference sequence). This CDR3 has 16 residues. V was clipped by 5 bases and J by 4 bases; unmatched bases: 13. DNA of the CDR3: TGTGCCAGCAGCCCCGGGGGGGGACTTACGTTTTACGAGCAGTACTTC. It yields the protein CASSPGGGLTFYEQYF.

This clonotype was counted between two and nine times. The chain joins TRBV7-9 to TRBJ1-1; unclear D gene. CDR1 and CDR2 from the germline V gene are SEHNR and FQNEAQ (reference sequence). Trimming cost V 3 bases and J 5 bases, with 10 bases left between them. The CDR3 totals 13 residues. The CDR3 region is CASSFGFGTEAFF. The CDR3 DNA reads as TGTGCCAGCAGCTTCGGTTTTGGTACTGAAGCTTTCTTT.

This clonotype was observed at least ten times. The chain is built from TRBV11-1 and TRBJ1-2; D is ambiguous. V was shortened by 2 bases and J by 2 bases, with 6 bases between the two germline ends. Germline V gene sequence: CDR1 SGHAT, CDR2 FQDESV (reference sequence). CDR3 length equals 13 residues. The CDR3 region is CASSLSNNYGYTF. The CDR3 DNA sequence: TGTGCCAGCAGCTTATCCAACAACTATGGCTACACCTTC.

CDR3 DNA sequence: TGTGCCAGCAGCCACAAGACTGTGCTAGCGGGGGGGCAGGGCGAGCAGTTCTTC. Translation gives CASSHKTVLAGGQGEQFF. The chain recombines TRBV14 with TRBJ2-1; 12 bases line up with TRBD2. The CDR3 loop spans 18 amino acids. Germline values: CDR1 SGHDN, CDR2 FVKESK. With 3 bases clipped from V and 10 bases from J, the junction kept 16 bases outside the gene matches. Full variable domain (remainder filled in from reference TRBV14 and TRBJ2-1): EAGVTQFPSHSVIEKGQTVTLRCDPISGHDNLYWYRRVMGKEIKFLLHFVKESKQDESGMPNNRFLAERTGGTYSTLKVQPAELEDSGVYFCASSHKTVLAGGQGEQFFGPGTRLTVL.

This clonotype was detected a few times. The gene calls are TRBV7-2 and TRBJ1-6; no definite D call. This CDR3 is built from 14 residues. Germline V gene data show CDR1 as SGHTA and CDR2 as FQGNSA. V was pared by 1 base and J by 5 bases, with 6 bases between. The CDR3 spells CASSLGVDNSPLHF. The CDR3 DNA reads as TGTGCCAGCAGCTTAGGGGTAGATAATTCACCCCTCCACTTT.

The V gene is TRBV6-1, the J gene TRBJ2-7; D unclear. Germline V gene lookup returns CDR1 MNHNS and CDR2 SASEGT. CDR3 length: 13 amino acids. Trimming cost V 2 bases and J 2 bases, with 7 bases left between them. DNA for the CDR3: TGTGCCAGCAGTGAACCTCGAACCTACGAGCAGTACGTC. Translating gives CASSEPRTYEQYV.

The J gene is TRBJ2-5, the V gene TRBV7-9; 7 bases are shared with TRBD1. Germline loops: CDR1 SEHNR, CDR2 FQNEAQ (reference sequence). With V trimmed by 7 bases and J by 6 bases, 8 bases remained unmatched. The length of the CDR3 is 13 residues. DNA for the CDR3: TGTGCCAGCACACAGGGGCTTGGGCAGACCCAGTACTTC. Translated: CASTQGLGQTQYF. Using reference TRBV7-9 and TRBJ2-5 for the parts outside the CDR3, the full variable domain is DTGVSQNPRHKITKRGQNVTFRCDPISEHNRLYWYRQTLGQGPEFLTYFQNEAQLEKSRLLSDRFSAERPKGSFSTLEIQRTEQGDSAMYLCASTQGLGQTQYFGPGTRLLVL.

The rearrangement joins TRBV7-9 to TRBJ1-1; 9 bases fit TRBD1. Unmatched junction bases numbered 9, after V lost 6 bases and J lost 4 bases. The CDR3 is 15 amino acids. Germline V CDR1 and CDR2: SEHNR, FQNEAQ (reference sequence). DNA of the CDR3: TGTGCCAGCAGTCCTAGAAACAGGGGGCCCACTGAAGCTTTCTTT. It translates to CASSPRNRGPTEAFF.

This clonotype turned up a few times. The J gene is TRBJ1-3, the V gene TRBV12-3 or TRBV12-4, with no clear D. This CDR3 comprises 14 residues. Trimming shortened V by 5 bases and J by 0 bases, and 8 bases separated the two germline ends. Here the CDR3 reads CASSPQTSGNTIYF. DNA for the CDR3: TGTGCCAGCAGTCCACAAACCTCTGGAAACACCATATATTTT.

The chain recombines TRBV20-1 with TRBJ2-2; 7 bases agree with TRBD2. V was pared by 3 bases and J by 1 base, with 2 bases of the junction left unmatched. The CDR3 sequence is 14 residues long. Germline V CDR1 and CDR2: DFQATT, SNEGSKA (reference sequence). The CDR3 spells CSARGGRNTGELFF. The CDR3 nucleotides read TGCAGTGCTAGGGGCGGGAGGAACACCGGGGAGCTGTTTTTT.

This clonotype has only a few counts. The V gene is TRBV18, the J gene TRBJ1-5; 7 nucleotides align to TRBD1. This CDR3 is 15 amino acids long. Germline CDR1 is KGHSH and CDR2 is LQKENI. The trim removed 3 bases at V and 4 bases at J, leaving 6 bases unmatched. The CDR3 DNA follows: TGTGCCAGCTCACCGGGGCAGGGGGAAAATCAGCCCCAGCATTTT. This translates into CASSPGQGENQPQHF.

The sample holds many counts of this clonotype. The chain employs TRBV7-6 and TRBJ2-3; D unresolved. The CDR3 spans 11 residues. Between the trimmed V and J ends, which lost 7 bases and 7 bases, there was a span of 9 bases. Germline V gene lookup returns CDR1 SGHVS and CDR2 FNYEAQ. The CDR3 loop is CASTEGYTQYF. The CDR3, as DNA: TGTGCCAGCACCGAAGGTTATACGCAGTATTTT.

This clonotype appeared a few times. The chain links TRBV7-9 to TRBJ1-6; 10 nucleotides match TRBD1. The CDR3 spans 16 residues. Per germline, CDR1 SEHNR and CDR2 FQNEAQ (reference sequence). After removal of 5 bases from V and 5 bases from J, the junction contained 6 bases not matched to a gene. CDR3 DNA sequence: TGTGCCAGCAGCCGGGGACAGGGGACAAATAATTCACCCCTCCACTTT. Translated, it gives CASSRGQGTNNSPLHF.

This clonotype was counted a few times. The chain is built from TRBV7-2 and TRBJ2-1; 8 bases are a match to TRBD2. The length of the CDR3 is 16 residues. The trim removed 2 bases at V and 1 base at J, leaving 4 bases unmatched. The germline V gene encodes CDR1 SGHTA and CDR2 FQGNSA. The CDR3 region has the DNA TGTGCCAGCAGCTTATTTGTAGCGGGGTCCTACAATGAGCAGTTCTTC. Translation gives CASSLFVAGSYNEQFF.

This clonotype was seen more than once but under ten times. The chain combines TRBV7-2 with TRBJ2-3; maybe TRBD2 (7 bases). This CDR3 spans 17 amino acids. Germline CDR1 is SGHTA and CDR2 is FQGNSA. The V end lost 1 base, the J end lost 1 base, and 15 bases lay between the germline ends. The CDR3 DNA is TGTGCCAGCAGCTTAGTTAGGGCGGGGGCCGGCACAGATACGCAGTATTTT. Amino acids: CASSLVRAGAGTDTQYF.

The chain joins TRBV4-2 to TRBJ2-7, with 12 bases lining up with TRBD2. V gave up 1 base and J gave up 3 bases; unmatched junction bases: 4. Per germline, CDR1 LGHNA and CDR2 YNFKEQ. The CDR3 length is 16 residues. The CDR3 sequence is CASSQGLLAGGYEQYF. CDR3 in DNA: TGTGCCAGCAGCCAAGGACTACTAGCGGGGGGCTACGAGCAGTACTTC.

In its sample, this clonotype was seen a few times. The chain recombines TRBV7-6 with TRBJ2-5, with D perhaps TRBD1 (5 bases). Trimming removed 1 base from V and 5 bases from J, with 8 bases in between. The length of the CDR3 is 13 residues. Germline assignment: CDR1 SGHVS and CDR2 FNYEAQ. CDR3 coding DNA: TGTGCCAGCAGCTTAGGCAGGGTCGAGACCCAGTACTTC. Protein: CASSLGRVETQYF.